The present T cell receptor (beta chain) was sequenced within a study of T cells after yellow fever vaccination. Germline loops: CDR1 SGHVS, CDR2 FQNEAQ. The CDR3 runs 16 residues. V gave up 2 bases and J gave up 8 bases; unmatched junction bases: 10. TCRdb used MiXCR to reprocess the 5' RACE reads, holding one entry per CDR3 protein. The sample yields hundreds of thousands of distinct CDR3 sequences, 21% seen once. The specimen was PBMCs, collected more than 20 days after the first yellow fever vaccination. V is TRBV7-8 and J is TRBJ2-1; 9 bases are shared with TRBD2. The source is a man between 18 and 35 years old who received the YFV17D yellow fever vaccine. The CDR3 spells CASSLIHPAGGDEQFF. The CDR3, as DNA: TGTGCCAGCAGCTTAATACATCCAGCGGGGGGCGATGAGCAGTTCTTC.